The 21 T cell receptor delta chains reported below all come from one sample, sequenced in a study of γδ T cells in repeated Plasmodium falciparum infection. Flow sorting of PBMC yielded separate Vgamma9/Vdelta2+ and Vdelta2-negative gammadelta T cell populations for bulk repertoire analysis. TCRdb re-called clones from the multiplex PCR reads via CATT. The table includes around 52,000 delta-chain clones, about 1.5% detected once. Sequenced input: gamma-delta T cells from blood. The receptors originated from a pool of human donors (malaria-infected and uninfected, not separated).

The table lists this clone with many counts. With a much larger clone just one base away, this may be a read error. V is TRDV1 and J is TRDJ1; no clear D gene. The V end lost 0 bases, the J end lost 0 bases, and 26 bases lay between the germline ends. The CDR3 covers 21 residues. Looked up from germline, CDR1 is TSWWSYY and CDR2 is QGS. CDR3 DNA sequence: TGTGCTCTTGGGGAACTTTCTTTCCCCCTGCTATTCTGCTCTTACACCGATAAACTCATCTTT. This encodes CALGELSFPLLFCSYTDKLIF.

This chain links TRDV2 with TRDJ1; the match to TRDD3 covers 10 bases. The J gene was missing in TCRdb and was found by matching the end of the DNA to germline. V lost 2 bases, J lost 0 bases, and 11 bases stayed unmatched. The CDR3 has 18 residues. CDR1 is GEAIGNYY and CDR2 is EKD in the germline V gene. CDR3 nucleotides: TGTGCCTGTGACAACCGCCTACTGGGGGATCCGTACACCGATAAACTCATCTTT. This encodes CACDNRLLGDPYTDKLIF.

As to this clone: TCRdb lists the protein of a much larger clone for this DNA, which differs at residue 2, so this is likely a read error; the protein given here is translated from the DNA itself. V usage is TRAV38-2/DV8 and J usage is TRDJ1; 10 bases align to TRDD3. This CDR3 is built from 24 residues. The germline V gene encodes CDR1 TSESDYY and CDR2 QEAYKQQN. The CDR3 DNA reads as TGTTCTTATAGAAGCCCGGAGGTTCCTATGCACTGGGGGATTGAGGGTGAGGACACCGATAAACTCATCTTT. It encodes CSYRSPEVPMHWGIEGEDTDKLIF.

In regard to this clone: TCRdb attributes to this sequence the protein of a much larger clone, which differs from the DNA translation at residue 18; a read error is likely, and the protein displayed is translated from the DNA. The rearrangement uses TRDV3 and TRDJ1; 9 bases are shared with TRDD3. Germline lookup yields CDR1 TVYSNPD and CDR2 GDNSRS (reference sequence). The CDR3 totals 19 residues. CDR3 sequence reads: CAFFRGPYWGTLYTDKLTF. The CDR3 DNA is TGTGCCTTTTTTCGAGGACCGTACTGGGGGACCTTGTACACCGATAAACTCACCTTT.

In the case of this clone: TCRdb's protein for this DNA is that of a much larger clone and differs from the translation at residue 7, likely a read error; the protein shown is the DNA translation. The V call is TRDV1, the J call TRDJ1; 7 bases are a match to TRDD2. The J gene, missing from TCRdb, was assigned here through DNA to germline matching. J gave up 0 bases and V 5 bases, and 18 bases lay outside the gene matches. Germline V gene sequence: CDR1 TSWWSYY, CDR2 QGS. This CDR3 contains 19 residues. This CDR3 reads CALGTSVPTVWEYTDKLIF. The CDR3 DNA reads as TGTGCTCTTGGGACCTCTGTTCCTACAGTGTGGGAGTACACCGATAAACTCATCTTT.

Comment on this clone: A far larger clone is off by one base, so a read error is likely. Distinct nucleotide sequences in the sample also encode this CDR3. TRDV2 is the V gene, and the J gene was not called; TRDD3, the table's D call, was not compared with the DNA. Germline V lookup: CDR1 GEAIGNYY, CDR2 EKD. This CDR3 contains 19 residues. This CDR3 reads CACDTGMGDTDSYTDKLIF. CDR3 sequence (DNA): TGTGCCTGTGACACCGGGATGGGGGATACGGATTCGTACACCGATAAGCTCATCTTT.

At least ten counts were recorded for this clone. A far larger clone is a single base away, which makes a read error likely. The same CDR3 arises from other DNA sequences in this sample as well. This rearrangement joins TRDV2 to TRDJ3; TRDD3 matches 8 bases. The CDR3 totals 22 residues. J gave up 0 bases and V 3 bases, and 18 bases lay outside the gene matches. Germline V gene data show CDR1 as GEAIGNYY and CDR2 as EKD. The CDR3 DNA follows: TGTGCCTGTGACTCTGGCGCGTTTACTGGGGGCCCGAGCTCCTGGGACACCCGACAGATGTTTTTC. Its translation: CACDSGAFTGGPSSWDTRQMFF.

This clone came up many times. This DNA's translation and the protein TCRdb lists, from a much larger clone, do not match at residue 15, likely due to a read error; the protein shown is translated from the DNA. The chain links TRDV1 to TRDJ1; D gene ambiguous. This CDR3 region has 17 residues. CDR1 and CDR2 from the germline V gene are TSWWSYY and QGS. Here the CDR3 reads CALGTEGSLRFADKPIF. CDR3 DNA: TGTGCTCTTGGAACAGAGGGTTCCCTGAGATTCGCCGATAAACCCATCTTT.

The sample holds a few counts of this clone. A read error likely explains why the TCRdb protein, taken from a much larger clone, differs from this DNA's translation at residue 4; the protein shown is translated from the DNA. The rearrangement links TRDV2 to TRDJ1, with D maybe TRDD3 (6 bases). Germline matching of the DNA provided the J gene here, since TCRdb leaves it blank. CDR3 length: 16 residues. The germline V gene has CDR1 GEAIGNYY and CDR2 EKD. The CDR3 region has the DNA TGTGCCTGTAACACCGCTGGGGTAATCAACACCGATAAACTCATCTTT. Protein sequence: CACNTAGVINTDKLIF.

With respect to this clone: A far bigger clonotype differs at one base, so this is likely a read error. Other DNA sequences in the sample encode the same CDR3. The chain has TRDV1 and TRDJ4; D might be TRDD3 (6 bases). The CDR3 consists of 14 residues. Trimming left V 9 bases short and J 6 bases short, with 23 bases between. Germline V gene lookup returns CDR1 TSWWSYY and CDR2 QGS. CDR3 loop: CALGPAGGRPTLIF. CDR3 nucleotides: TGTGCTCTCGGACCCGCCGGGGGGAGGCCGACCCTGATCTTT.

With respect to this clone: The TCRdb protein comes from a much larger clone and disagrees with this DNA's translation at residue 4, likely due to a read error; the protein given here is derived from the DNA. The chain employs TRDV1 and TRDJ1; 8 bases align to TRDD3. TCRdb leaves out the J gene; it was filled in here by matching the DNA to germline. CDR3 length equals 16 residues. Germline-derived CDR1 and CDR2 are TSWWSYY and QGS. This CDR3 reads CALRELRDTGTDKLIF. The CDR3, as DNA: TGTGCTCTTAGGGAACTGAGGGATACGGGTACCGATAAACTCATCTTT.

This clone was seen at least ten times. A read error likely explains this, since a far larger clone differs by one base. In the same sample, other DNA sequences code for this CDR3. The chain carries TRDV1 and TRDJ1; 13 bases agree with TRDD3. Germline V lookup: CDR1 TSWWSYY, CDR2 QGS. The CDR3 spans 18 residues. Here the CDR3 reads CALGPRPVLGDTTDKLIF. For the CDR3, the DNA is TGTGCCCTTGGGCCCCGACCCGTACTGGGGGATACGACCGATAAACTCATCTTT.

This clone turned up a few times. The amino acid sequence in TCRdb belongs to a much larger clone and departs from this DNA's translation at residue 3, likely a sequencing read error; the sequence shown is translated from the DNA. V and J are TRDV2 and TRDJ1, with 9 bases aligning to TRDD3. Germline assignment: CDR1 GEAIGNYY and CDR2 EKD. This CDR3 contains 17 residues. In DNA form, the CDR3 reads TGTGCCCGTGACACGAAACTCTGGGGGATTTACACCGATAAACTCATCTTT. Translated: CARDTKLWGIYTDKLIF.

This clone occurred many times. TCRdb assigns this DNA the protein of a much larger clone, which departs from its translation at residue 13; this likely reflects a read error, and the protein shown comes from translating the DNA. The V call is TRDV1, the J call TRDJ2, with 10 bases lining up with TRDD3. Germline assignment: CDR1 TSWWSYY and CDR2 QGS. The CDR3 has 23 amino acids. The junction had 28 bases not matched to a gene; V was cut back by 4 bases and J by 5 bases. The CDR3 reads CALGAFKPTLGDAPPLLTAQLFF. Here the CDR3 DNA reads TGTGCTCTTGGGGCCTTCAAACCTACACTGGGGGATGCCCCTCCCCTCCTAACAGCACAACTCTTCTTT.

In the case of this clone: TCRdb's listed protein matches a much larger clone and diverges from this DNA's translation at residue 5, likely through a read error; the protein shown comes from the DNA. This chain connects TRDV1 to TRDJ1; the D call may be TRDD2 or TRDD3 (8 bases each). Here the J gene was assigned by germline matching of the DNA, as TCRdb has none. This CDR3 is built from 20 residues. The V and J ends lost 4 bases and 0 bases respectively, with 27 bases between them. Germline V gene data show CDR1 as TSWWSYY and CDR2 as QGS. Here the CDR3 DNA reads TGTGCTCTTGGGGTAATCCTTCCTAAGCACTGGGGGCTCTACACCGATAAACTCATCTTT. Translating gives CALGVILPKHWGLYTDKLIF.

This clone was observed a few times. A far larger clone is one base from this, pointing to a likely read error. This same CDR3 is encoded by further DNA sequences in the sample. The chain joins TRDV1 to TRDJ1, with TRDD3 matching 10 bases. Matching the DNA to germline supplied the J gene, which TCRdb does not give. This CDR3 region has 22 residues. Unmatched junction bases numbered 29, after V lost 5 bases and J lost 5 bases. CDR1 and CDR2 from the germline V gene are TSWWSYY and QGS. CDR3 nucleotide sequence: TGTGCTCTTGGGTACGATTTCGGGGGGATACGCGTATCAGGGGTTCTCGATGATAAACTCATCTTT. Its protein is CALGYDFGGIRVSGVLDDKLIF.

As for this clone: TCRdb's protein, taken from a much larger clone, differs from this DNA's translation at residue 19, likely owing to a read error; the protein displayed comes from the DNA. This rearrangement joins TRDV1 to TRDJ2; 12 positions agree with TRDD3. Matching the DNA to germline supplied the J gene, which TCRdb does not give. The germline V gene encodes CDR1 TSWWSYY and CDR2 QGS. CDR3 length equals 23 residues. With 4 bases clipped from V and 9 bases from J, the junction kept 30 bases outside the gene matches. The CDR3 DNA reads as TGTGCTCTTGGGGCCTTCAAACCTACACTGGGGGATACCCCTCCCCTCCTAACAACACAACTCTTCTTT. This gives the protein CALGAFKPTLGDTPPLLTTQLFF.

This clone was detected many times. This DNA translates differently at residue 10 from the TCRdb protein, which is that of a much larger clone; a read error is likely, and the protein shown is the DNA's own translation. This chain connects TRDV2 to TRDJ3; TRDD2 is a possible D gene (5 bases). Germline loops: CDR1 GEAIGNYY, CDR2 EKD. CDR3 length: 18 residues. V was shortened by 0 bases and J by 2 bases, with 13 bases between the two germline ends. The CDR3 DNA reads as TGTGCCTGTGACACCGTGGGTCCTAGCCCCTGGGACACCCGACAGATGTTTTTC. This gives the protein CACDTVGPSPWDTRQMFF.

To note about this clone: A single base is all that separates this from a far larger clone, so a read error is likely. Within the sample, other DNA sequences also encode this same CDR3. The genes are TRDV3 and TRDJ1; the match to TRDD3 covers 10 bases. Assignment of the J gene here rests on matching the DNA to germline, because TCRdb gives none. This CDR3 is 21 amino acids long. CDR1 is TVYSNPD and CDR2 is GDNSRS in the germline V gene (reference sequence). V was clipped by 1 base and J by 7 bases; unmatched bases: 30. This CDR3 is CAFMALRYTGGSPSRTSKLIF. In DNA, the CDR3 is TGTGCCTTTATGGCCCTACGATATACTGGGGGATCGCCCTCACGAACCTCTAAACTCATCTTT.

A remark on this clone: A far larger clone is one base from this, pointing to a likely read error. Other nucleotide sequences from this sample produce the same CDR3. No J gene call was made, and the V gene is TRDV1; no check of the table's D call, TRDD3, against the DNA was made. Germline V gives CDR1 TSWWSYY, CDR2 QGS. The CDR3 has 19 amino acids. The CDR3 region is CALGSFAPLLGRPRFKLIF. CDR3 coding DNA: TGTGCTCTCGGGTCATTCGCCCCCCTACTGGGACGACCTCGTTTTAAGCTCATCTTT.

In its sample, this clone was seen a few times. The TCRdb protein, from a much larger clone, departs from this DNA's translation at residue 15, likely by read error; the protein shown derives from the DNA. J is TRDJ1 and V is TRDV1, with D possibly TRDD2 on 7 matching bases. The J gene comes from matching the DNA to germline here; TCRdb lacks it. Trimming stripped 3 bases from V and 6 bases from J, with 47 bases between. The V gene's germline CDR1 is TSWWSYY and CDR2 QGS. CDR3 length equals 25 residues. The CDR3 region is CALGEALFLRWVPGESRLRGYKLIF. Here the CDR3 DNA reads TGTGCTCTTGGGGAGGCCCTATTCCTACGTTGGGTGCCTGGGGAATCCCGCCTACGGGGCTATAAACTCATCTTT.